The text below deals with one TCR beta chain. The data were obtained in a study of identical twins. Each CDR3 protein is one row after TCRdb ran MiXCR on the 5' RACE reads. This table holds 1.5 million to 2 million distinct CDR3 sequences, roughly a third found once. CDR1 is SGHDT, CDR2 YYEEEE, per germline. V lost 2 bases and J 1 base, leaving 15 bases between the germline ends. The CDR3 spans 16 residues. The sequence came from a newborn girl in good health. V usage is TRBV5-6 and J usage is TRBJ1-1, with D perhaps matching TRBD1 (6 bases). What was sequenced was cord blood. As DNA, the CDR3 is TGTGCCAGCAGCTTACTTAACAGGGCGAGGAACACTGAAGCTTTCTTT. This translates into CASSLLNRARNTEAFF.